The 16 T cell receptor beta chains reported below all come from one sample, sequenced in a study of cytomegalovirus exposure and HLA in healthy donors. The study ran its PCR with 60 Vbeta and 13 Jbeta primers. TCRdb's copy holds only in-frame clones and misses some; the assay was immunoSEQ multiplex PCR. The sample holds approximately 100,000 clones, 73% seen once. Sequenced: PBMCs. The source is a man aged 35-49 years in good health and CMV-seronegative.

The V gene is TRBV14, the J gene TRBJ2-1; 7 bases are a match to TRBD2. The V gene end was trimmed by 4 bases and the J gene end by 8 bases; junction bases not matched to a gene: 5. The CDR3 has 13 amino acids. Looked up from germline, CDR1 is SGHDN and CDR2 is FVKESK. CDR3 sequence (DNA): TGTGCCAGCAGCCGATTTGGGGGGGATGAGCAGTTCTTC. Translating gives CASSRFGGDEQFF.

The chain is built from TRBV9 and TRBJ1-3; 7 bases are shared with TRBD1. The CDR3 has 14 residues. J was trimmed by 4 bases and V by 3 bases; bases with no gene match: 4. Germline V gene sequence: CDR1 SGDLS, CDR2 YYNGEE. CDR3 nucleotide sequence: TGTGCCAGCAGCGAGGGACAGTTGGGAAACACCATATATTTT. It specifies CASSEGQLGNTIYF. Based on the CDR3 plus reference TRBV9 and TRBJ1-3, the full variable domain is DSGVTQTPKHLITATGQRVTLRCSPRSGDLSVYWYQQSLDQGLQFLIQYYNGEERAKGNILERFSAQQFPDLHSELNLSSLELGDSALYFCASSEGQLGNTIYFGEGSWLTVV.

The rearrangement links TRBV7-9 to TRBJ2-7; 7 bases match TRBD1. V gave up 5 bases and J gave up 3 bases; unmatched junction bases: 10. Per germline, CDR1 SEHNR and CDR2 FQNEAQ (reference sequence). The CDR3 is 15 amino acids. The CDR3: CASSPPRGKGYEQYF. CDR3 nucleotides: TGTGCCAGCAGCCCCCCCAGGGGGAAAGGCTACGAGCAGTACTTC.

This chain uses TRBV7-2 with TRBJ2-7; 10 bases are shared with TRBD1. CDR1 and CDR2 from the germline V gene are SGHTA and FQGNSA. V gave up 5 bases and J gave up 2 bases; unmatched junction bases: 9. The CDR3 covers 16 residues. The CDR3 region has the DNA TGTGCCAGCAGCATAAATCCGGGACAGGGGACCTACGAGCAGTACTTC. It specifies CASSINPGQGTYEQYF.

A word on this clone: One end of the junction varies from germline; a read error may be responsible. The rearrangement uses TRBV7-9 and TRBJ1-4; D not resolved. The CDR3 consists of 15 residues. The germline V gene has CDR1 SEHNR and CDR2 FQNEAQ (reference sequence). The CDR3 reads CSSTPGNSPREKLFF. CDR3 sequence (DNA): TGTTCCAGCACCCCCGGGAACAGTCCTAGGGAAAAACTGTTTTTT.

This clone has only one observation. The genes are TRBV4-2 and TRBJ2-7; 7 bases agree with TRBD2. Germline CDR1 is LGHNA and CDR2 is YNFKEQ. The CDR3 has 15 residues. V was clipped by 2 bases and J by 1 base; unmatched bases: 5. As DNA, the CDR3 is TGTGCCAGCAGCCAACAGGCTAGCGGATCCTACGAGCAGTACTTC. Translated: CASSQQASGSYEQYF.

The chain combines TRBV25-1 with TRBJ1-6; D perhaps matches TRBD1 (5 bases). Germline V CDR1 and CDR2: MGHDK, SYGVNS. This CDR3 contains 14 residues. V was pared by 8 bases and J by 10 bases, with 18 bases between. In nucleotides, the CDR3 is TGTGCCAGCTCCTTGGGGGAGGGGAGCTCACCCCTCCACTTT. Protein sequence: CASSLGEGSSPLHF.

This clone has only a few counts. The chain carries TRBV9 and TRBJ1-5, with 10 bases lining up with TRBD1. CDR3 length equals 16 residues. Trimming cost V 4 bases and J 3 bases; bases outside gene matches: 7. Germline loops: CDR1 SGDLS, CDR2 YYNGEE. For the CDR3, the DNA is TGTGCCAGCAGCCCCGGGACAGGGGCCTCCAATCAGCCCCAGCATTTT. It encodes CASSPGTGASNQPQHF. The full variable domain, in which reference TRBV9 and TRBJ1-5 provide the parts outside the CDR3, is DSGVTQTPKHLITATGQRVTLRCSPRSGDLSVYWYQQSLDQGLQFLIQYYNGEERAKGNILERFSAQQFPDLHSELNLSSLELGDSALYFCASSPGTGASNQPQHFGDGTRLSIL.

The count of this clone is one. The chain employs TRBV27 and TRBJ2-3; 9 bases match TRBD2. The length of the CDR3 is 15 residues. Germline CDR1 and CDR2: MNHEY and SMNVEV (reference sequence). J lost 4 bases, V lost 8 bases, and 10 bases had no gene match. The CDR3 DNA follows: TGTGCCAGCCATACCGGGACTAGCAGGTCAGATACGCAGTATTTT. It codes for CASHTGTSRSDTQYF.

The chain links TRBV4-2 to TRBJ1-2; D call uncertain. Germline CDR1 and CDR2: LGHNA and YNFKEQ. The CDR3 has 15 amino acids. Between the trimmed V and J ends, which lost 4 bases and 8 bases, there was a span of 20 bases. CDR3 in amino acids: CASSPPGRTQEGYTF. The DNA of the CDR3 is TGTGCCAGCAGCCCCCCGGGGAGGACTCAAGAGGGCTACACCTTC.

The rearrangement links TRBV7-8 to TRBJ2-1; 10 nucleotides agree with TRBD2. Germline V gene sequence: CDR1 SGHVS, CDR2 FQNEAQ. This CDR3 region has 14 residues. V lost 5 bases, J lost 7 bases, and 5 bases stayed unmatched. The CDR3 loop reads CASSLTSGVNEQFF. The CDR3 DNA sequence: TGTGCCAGCAGCCTAACTAGCGGGGTTAATGAGCAGTTCTTC.

The V call is TRBV6-6, the J call TRBJ2-7; 15 bases map to TRBD2. Germline CDR1 MNHNY, CDR2 SVGAGI (reference sequence). The CDR3 totals 16 residues. Trimming cost V 4 bases and J 3 bases; bases outside gene matches: 4. The DNA for the CDR3 is TGTGCCAGCAGTTCTGGGACTAGCGGGGGGCTCTACGAGCAGTACTTC. It codes for CASSSGTSGGLYEQYF.

This clone was seen only a few times. J is TRBJ2-7 and V is TRBV6-4; possible D gene TRBD2, 6 bases. CDR3 size: 13 residues. Trimming cost V 4 bases and J 8 bases, with 15 bases left between them. The V gene's germline CDR1 is MRHNA and CDR2 SNTAGT. Here the CDR3 DNA reads TGTGCCAGCAGTGTACGGGGGAGAGACCAGCAGTACTTC. Translation: CASSVRGRDQQYF.

This clone appeared a few times. The chain employs TRBV25-1 and TRBJ2-7; maybe TRBD2 (5 bases). The V end was cut by 5 bases, the J end by 5 bases, with 10 bases between. The V gene's germline CDR1 is MGHDK and CDR2 SYGVNS. The CDR3 is 12 residues long. CDR3 nucleotides: TGTGCCAGCAGTTTGAGCGGCCACGAGCAGTACTTC. As protein: CASSLSGHEQYF.

This clone was counted a few times. V is TRBV13 and J is TRBJ2-7; D possibly corresponds to TRBD2 (7 bases). Per the germline V gene, CDR1 is PRHDT and CDR2 is FYEKMQ (reference sequence). V was pared by 5 bases and J by 4 bases, with 21 bases between. The CDR3 has 16 amino acids. CDR3 nucleotide sequence: TGTGCCAGCAGCCTGTCGGTGGGGGGGGGCGGATACGAGCAGTACTTC. It yields the protein CASSLSVGGGGYEQYF.

This chain connects TRBV7-9 to TRBJ1-2, with 8 bases lining up with TRBD1. Trimming removed 5 bases from V and 5 bases from J; junction bases left unmatched: 1. The germline gives CDR1 SEHNR, CDR2 FQNEAQ (reference sequence). This CDR3 is built from 12 residues. The CDR3 sequence is CASSTGGYGYTF. CDR3 bases: TGTGCCAGCAGCACAGGGGGATATGGCTACACCTTC.